These T cell receptor beta chains were read from a single sample in a study of blood T cell repertoires in COVID-19. The repertoire was sequenced with immunoSEQ multiplex PCR; TCRdb's copy has only in-frame clones and lacks some. The profile shows roughly 30,000 clones, 81% of them singletons. Sequenced sample: peripheral blood. All receptors derive from a woman aged 60-70 years with acute or convalescent COVID-19. CDR3s include the opening cysteine and the closing phenylalanine or tryptophan. Each record gives: clone size, V gene, D gene, J gene, CDR3 protein, CDR3 DNA. A D gene is named only where the DNA matches it firmly. Expanded clones are given a class, and other clones once, few, many or no size at all.

.	TRBV20-1	.	TRBJ2-1	CSARYHEQFF	TGCAGTGCTAGATATCATGAGCAGTTCTTC
.	TRBV7-8	.	TRBJ2-1	CASSPRTDYNEQFF	TGTGCCAGCAGCCCACGGACAGATTACAATGAGCAGTTCTTC
once	TRBV2	.	TRBJ1-3	CASRMTEGNTIYF	TGTGCCAGCAGGATGACAGAAGGAAACACCATATATTTT
.	TRBV27	TRBD1	TRBJ2-2	CASSSGGQGEGYSWNTGELFF	TGTGCCAGCAGTTCCGGGGGACAGGGCGAGGGATACTCCTGGAACACCGGGGAGCTGTTTTTT
.	TRBV5-5	.	TRBJ2-1	CASSTETDRSYNEQFF	TGTGCCAGCAGCACTGAGACAGATCGCTCCTACAATGAGCAGTTCTTC
.	TRBV6-5	.	TRBJ1-6	CASSYAGVRNSPLHF	TGTGCCAGCAGTTACGCGGGGGTGAGGAATTCACCCCTCCACTTT
.	TRBV3-1/TRBV3-2	.	TRBJ1-1	CASSQVRAGEAFF	TGTGCCAGCAGCCAAGTTAGAGCCGGTGAAGCTTTCTTT
.	TRBV28	TRBD1	TRBJ1-1	CASSIGGGKLRTEAFF	TGTGCCAGCAGTATAGGGGGCGGAAAATTGCGGACTGAAGCTTTCTTT
.	TRBV9	.	TRBJ2-7	CASSPSHEQYF	TGTGCCAGCAGCCCCTCCCACGAGCAGTACTTC
.	TRBV7-9	TRBD1	TRBJ1-1	CATRDRNTEAFF	TGTGCCACCCGGGACAGGAACACTGAAGCTTTCTTT
.	TRBV30	.	TRBJ2-5	CAWSAKTGGETQYF	TGTGCCTGGAGTGCGAAGACTGGGGGGGAGACCCAGTACTTC
.	TRBV2	.	TRBJ1-5	CASDRGQPNQPQHF	TGTGCCAGCGATAGGGGACAACCCAATCAGCCCCAGCATTTT
.	TRBV11-2	TRBD2	TRBJ2-5	CASSPIAGGVETQYF	TGTGCCAGCAGCCCCATAGCGGGGGGGGTGGAGACCCAGTACTTC
.	TRBV27	.	TRBJ2-7	CASSLWGPTYEQYF	TGTGCCAGCAGTTTGTGGGGGCCGACCTACGAGCAGTACTTC
.	TRBV4-2	TRBD2	TRBJ2-1	CASSGLAGGSYNEQFF	TGTGCCAGCAGCGGACTAGCGGGGGGAAGCTACAATGAGCAGTTCTTC
.	TRBV2	.	TRBJ2-7	CASSGVGGTGEQYF	TGTGCCAGCAGTGGGGTAGGAGGGACCGGCGAGCAGTACTTC
.	TRBV30	.	TRBJ1-4	CAWVVRGGEKLFF	TGTGCCTGGGTCGTGAGGGGAGGAGAAAAACTGTTTTTT
.	TRBV3-1/TRBV3-2	TRBD1	TRBJ2-7	CASSQVTGSSYEQYF	TGTGCCAGCAGCCAAGTGACAGGGAGCTCCTACGAGCAGTACTTC
few	TRBV7-9	.	TRBJ2-7	CASSLARDTAGGYEQYF	TGTGCCAGCAGCTTAGCGCGGGACACGGCAGGGGGCTACGAGCAGTACTTC
once	TRBV2	.	TRBJ1-1	CASSAQGRTEAFF	TGTGCCAGCAGTGCCCAGGGGCGGACTGAAGCTTTCTTT